One sample yielded the 31 T cell receptor beta chains listed below, sequenced in a study of CD8+CD57+ T cells in acquired aplastic anemia. Genomic DNA constituted the template upon which TCR beta VDJ and CDR3 profiling was performed. Using its own MiXCR run on the reads, TCRdb lists one record per CDR3 protein. The sample comprises about 81,000 distinct CDR3 sequences, approximately 46% of which are singletons, and approximately 62% rests with the top ten. Sample: sorted CD4+, CD8+, or CD8+CD57+ T cells (not recorded which) from PBMCs. These receptors all stem from a human donor in good health, serving as a control.

This clonotype occurred a few times. The genes are TRBV9 and TRBJ2-1; the D gene is possibly TRBD1 (6 bases). Trimming removed 3 bases at V and 0 bases at J, with 22 bases between. Germline values: CDR1 SGDLS, CDR2 YYNGEE. The CDR3 has 19 residues. The CDR3 region is CASSATGIPAFISYNEQFF. CDR3 coding DNA: TGTGCCAGCAGCGCGACAGGAATACCGGCTTTTATCTCCTACAATGAGCAGTTCTTC.

This clonotype turned up a few times. The chain joins TRBV11-2 to TRBJ1-5, with D unclear. This CDR3 region has 16 residues. Trimming removed 3 bases from V and 6 bases from J, with 18 bases in between. Looked up from germline, CDR1 is SGHAT and CDR2 is FQNNGV. CDR3 in amino acids: CASSFSPLGGGQPQHF. The CDR3 nucleotides read TGTGCCAGCAGCTTTTCCCCCCTGGGAGGAGGTCAGCCCCAGCATTTT.

This clonotype appeared a few times. The chain links TRBV11-2 to TRBJ2-1, with 10 bases fitting TRBD1. This CDR3 contains 18 residues. Losses at the gene ends were 1 base for V and 8 bases for J; bases not matched to a gene: 14. Germline V gene sequence: CDR1 SGHAT, CDR2 FQNNGV. CDR3 region: CASSLGIYDRGRGDEQFF. The CDR3 DNA reads as TGTGCCAGCAGCTTAGGTATCTACGACAGGGGGCGCGGGGATGAGCAGTTCTTC.

This clonotype was counted a few times. Here the CDR3 DNA reads TGTGCCAGCAGCCCTCCCCGGGGGACTGAGCAGTTCTTC. Translated: CASSPPRGTEQFF. The rearrangement links TRBV7-8 to TRBJ2-1, with D possibly TRBD2 on 6 matching bases. V lost 5 bases and J lost 9, with 14 bases in between. The CDR3 spans 13 residues. Germline CDR1 reads SGHVS; CDR2 reads FQNEAQ. Supplemented by reference TRBV7-8 and TRBJ2-1, the full variable domain reads GAGVSQSPRYKVAKRGQDVALRCDPISGHVSLFWYQQALGQGPEFLTYFQNEAQLDKSGLPSDRFFAERPEGSVSTLKIQRTQQEDSAVYLCASSPPRGTEQFFGPGTRLTVL.

This clonotype was seen many times. V and J are TRBV12-3 or TRBV12-4 and TRBJ1-1, with 8 bases lining up with TRBD1. V trimming: 5 bases; J trimming: 2 bases; junction bases outside the gene matches: 4. The CDR3 is 14 residues long. The CDR3 DNA sequence: TGTGCCAGCAGTGGCGGACAGGGAAACACTGAAGCTTTCTTT. It yields the protein CASSGGQGNTEAFF.

Comments on this clonotype: At one end the junction does not follow the germline gene, possibly because of a read error. The chain couples TRBV30 to TRBJ2-7; D might be TRBD2 (5 bases). Germline loops: CDR1 GTSNPN, CDR2 SVGIG (reference sequence). The CDR3 sequence is 13 residues long. CDR3 region: CAWGVTGSYEQYF. The CDR3, as DNA: TGTGCCTGGGGTGTAACGGGGTCCTACGAGCAGTACTTC. The whole variable domain, filled in from reference TRBV30 and TRBJ2-7, reads SQTIHQWPATLVQPVGSPLSLECTVEGTSNPNLYWYRQAAGRGLQLLFYSVGIGQISSEVPQNLSASRPQDRQFILSSKKLLLSDSGFYLCAWGVTGSYEQYFGPGTRLTVT.

This clonotype was counted many times. Written as DNA, the CDR3 is TGTGCCAGCAGTGACTCGATCGGGGAGCTGTTTTTT. It specifies CASSDSIGELFF. J is TRBJ2-2 and V is TRBV6-4; D remains unclear. In germline, CDR1 is MRHNA, CDR2 SNTAGT. The CDR3 covers 12 residues. With 0 bases removed from V and 7 bases from J, the gap between germline ends came to 3 bases.

The V gene is TRBV10-3, the J gene TRBJ1-1, with TRBD1 matching 11 bases. V shed 4 bases and J 1 base; nucleotides not matched to a gene: 2. Germline V lookup: CDR1 ENHRY, CDR2 SYGVKD. The CDR3 loop spans 15 amino acids. Written as DNA, the CDR3 is TGTGCCATCAGTGGGACAGGGGGCGCGAACACTGAAGCTTTCTTT. This encodes CAISGTGGANTEAFF.

This clonotype was recorded many times. The chain employs TRBV9 and TRBJ1-1; D unresolved. The CDR3 spans 15 residues. V was shortened by 4 bases and J by 0 bases, with 13 bases between the two germline ends. From germline, CDR1 is SGDLS and CDR2 YYNGEE. In nucleotides, the CDR3 is TGTGCCAGCAGCCCCCCGGTGGGAATGAACACTGAAGCTTTCTTT. This translates into CASSPPVGMNTEAFF.

This clonotype was observed a few times. The rearrangement links TRBV10-3 to TRBJ2-1, with a possible D match to TRBD2 (5 bases). CDR3 length: 12 amino acids. Germline values: CDR1 ENHRY, CDR2 SYGVKD. The V end lost 10 bases, the J end lost 9 bases, and 16 bases lay between the germline ends. Here the CDR3 DNA reads TGTGCCAGCAGCCCCGGGGTATTTGAGCAGTTCTTC. This codes for CASSPGVFEQFF.

Ten or more counts support this clonotype. This chain links TRBV19 with TRBJ2-2; maybe TRBD1 (6 bases). The V end was cut by 3 bases, the J end by 1 base, with 9 bases between. The CDR3 is 15 amino acids. Germline loops: CDR1 LNHDA, CDR2 SQIVND (reference sequence). CDR3 nucleotide sequence: TGTGCCAGTAGTATGGGGGCACTGAACACCGGGGAGCTGTTTTTT. It is translated as CASSMGALNTGELFF.

The chain recombines TRBV9 with TRBJ1-6; D unclear. CDR3 size: 17 residues. Trimming removed 0 bases from V and 5 bases from J, with 15 bases in between. The germline gives CDR1 SGDLS, CDR2 YYNGEE. Here the CDR3 reads CASSVGAQKSDNSPLHF. The CDR3 DNA sequence: TGTGCCAGCAGCGTAGGGGCCCAGAAAAGCGATAATTCACCCCTCCACTTT. Filled out from reference TRBV9 and TRBJ1-6, the complete variable domain reads DSGVTQTPKHLITATGQRVTLRCSPRSGDLSVYWYQQSLDQGLQFLIQYYNGEERAKGNILERFSAQQFPDLHSELNLSSLELGDSALYFCASSVGAQKSDNSPLHFGNGTRLTVT.

Ten or more counts support this clonotype. The CDR3 sequence is CATSVQGTDFYNEQFF. In DNA, the CDR3 is TGTGCCACCAGTGTCCAGGGGACAGATTTCTACAATGAGCAGTTCTTC. The chain is built from TRBV15 and TRBJ2-1; 7 nucleotides align to TRBD1. Germline V gene sequence: CDR1 LNHNV, CDR2 YYDKDF (reference sequence). With 6 bases clipped from V and 3 bases from J, the junction kept 11 bases outside the gene matches. This CDR3 contains 16 residues.

This clonotype was detected a few times. The chain carries TRBV15 and TRBJ2-1; TRBD1 matches at 10 bases. CDR1 is LNHNV, CDR2 YYDKDF, per germline (reference sequence). The CDR3 covers 15 residues. J lost 9 bases, V lost 3 bases, and 8 bases had no gene match. The DNA for the CDR3 is TGTGCCACCAGCAGCGGCGACAGGGGGCTGGTTGAGCAGTTCTTC. Its protein product is CATSSGDRGLVEQFF. Together with reference TRBV15 and TRBJ2-1, the CDR3 gives the full variable domain: DAMVIQNPRYQVTQFGKPVTLSCSQTLNHNVMYWYQQKSSQAPKLLFHYYDKDFNNEADTPDNFQSRRPNTSFCFLDIRSPGLGDTAMYLCATSSGDRGLVEQFFGPGTRLTVL.

CDR3 loop: CAISATGGNSPLHF. Written as DNA, the CDR3 is TGTGCCATCAGTGCCACAGGGGGCAATTCACCCCTCCACTTT. The rearrangement uses TRBV10-3 and TRBJ1-6; 9 nucleotides line up with TRBD1. With 4 bases clipped from V and 7 bases from J, the junction kept 2 bases outside the gene matches. The CDR3 spans 14 residues. Germline V gene sequence: CDR1 ENHRY, CDR2 SYGVKD.

There are a few counts of this clonotype. This chain links TRBV5-5 with TRBJ2-7; perhaps TRBD1 as D (6 bases). The ends were cut back, 4 bases at V and 7 bases at J, with 15 bases in the middle. The germline gives CDR1 SGHKS, CDR2 YYEKEE (reference sequence). The CDR3 is 13 amino acids. The CDR3 region has the DNA TGTGCCAGCAGCACCGGACAGTTGGGGGAGCAGTACTTC. As protein: CASSTGQLGEQYF.

This clonotype was picked up a small number of times. The chain employs TRBV5-6 and TRBJ1-1, with D perhaps TRBD1 (5 bases). Germline V gives CDR1 SGHDT, CDR2 YYEEEE. The length of the CDR3 is 16 residues. Trimming took 0 bases from V and 3 from J, leaving 15 bases between them. The DNA of the CDR3 is TGTGCCAGCAGCTTGGGGGGTGCAGGGACCTACACTGAAGCTTTCTTT. Protein: CASSLGGAGTYTEAFF. Full variable domain (remainder filled in from reference TRBV5-6 and TRBJ1-1): DAGVTQSPTHLIKTRGQQVTLRCSPKSGHDTVSWYQQALGQGPQFIFQYYEEEERQRGNFPDRFSGHQFPNYSSELNVNALLLGDSALYLCASSLGGAGTYTEAFFGQGTRLTVV.

The rearrangement links TRBV12-3 or TRBV12-4 to TRBJ1-5; 7 bases agree with TRBD1. The CDR3 is 16 amino acids. Trimming at V came to 2 bases and at J to 4 bases, leaving 8 bases not matched to a gene. DNA of the CDR3: TGTGCCAGCAGTTTATGGGCCAGGGGGGTAAATCAGCCCCAGCATTTT. It encodes CASSLWARGVNQPQHF.

The chain couples TRBV7-2 to TRBJ1-3; D gene uncertain. The ends were cut back, 5 bases at V and 4 bases at J, with 6 bases in the middle. CDR3 length: 12 amino acids. Germline CDR1 and CDR2: SGHTA and FQGNSA. The CDR3 DNA is TGTGCCAGCAGCCCTTTCGGAAACACCATATATTTT. This encodes CASSPFGNTIYF.

In the case of this clonotype: A much larger clone lies a single base off, so this may be a read error. In this CDR3 the conserved last residue, phenylalanine or tryptophan, is missing, so a read error is likely. The V gene is TRBV4-1, the J gene TRBJ1-6; unclear D gene. Trimming left V 2 bases short and J 2 bases short, with 7 bases between. CDR1 is MGHRA, CDR2 YSYEKL, per germline. The CDR3 is 15 residues long. The CDR3 spells CASSQTETYNSPLHS. DNA of the CDR3: TGCGCCAGCAGCCAAACGGAGACCTATAATTCACCCCTCCACTCT.

The chain uses TRBV25-1 and TRBJ2-5, with 11 bases identical to TRBD1. Germline V lookup: CDR1 MGHDK, CDR2 SYGVNS. After removal of 1 base from V and 5 bases from J, the junction contained 3 bases not matched to a gene. The CDR3 is made up of 15 amino acids. For the CDR3, the DNA is TGTGCCAGCAGTGAATCCGGGACAGGGGGGGAGACCCAGTACTTC. Translated: CASSESGTGGETQYF.

The CDR3 sequence: CASSLVRGANEQYF. The CDR3 DNA reads TGTGCCAGCAGCTTAGTACGAGGGGCGAACGAGCAGTACTTC. The rearrangement joins TRBV7-8 to TRBJ2-7; either TRBD1 or TRBD2 may supply D (5 bases each). Trimming took 1 base from V and 5 from J, leaving 12 bases between them. CDR1 and CDR2 from the germline V gene are SGHVS and FQNEAQ. CDR3 length equals 14 residues.

This clonotype has a handful of counts. One junction end disagrees with the germline gene, perhaps due to a read error. V and J are TRBV11-3 and TRBJ1-4, with D possibly TRBD1 on 5 matching bases. Germline CDR1 and CDR2: SGHNT and YENEEA. The CDR3 contains 13 residues. The CDR3 DNA reads TGTGTCAGCAGCTTAGGGCCGGGGGAGCAAGTGTTTTTT. Protein: CVSSLGPGEQVFF.

The chain is built from TRBV7-9 and TRBJ2-7, with TRBD2 as a possible D gene (7 bases). The V end lost 4 bases, the J end lost 3 bases, and 13 bases lay between the germline ends. CDR1 and CDR2 from the germline V gene are SEHNR and FQNEAQ (reference sequence). The CDR3 runs 14 residues. The CDR3 region has the DNA TGTGCCAGCAGCTCGACAGGACTAGTCTACGAGCAGTACTTC. This codes for CASSSTGLVYEQYF.

J is TRBJ1-2 and V is TRBV15, with 11 bases identical to TRBD1. V shed 5 bases and J 4 bases; nucleotides not matched to a gene: 9. Looked up from germline, CDR1 is LNHNV and CDR2 is YYDKDF (reference sequence). CDR3 length equals 16 residues. CDR3 in DNA: TGTGCCACCAGCCCTCGGACAGGGGGCGCCGGCTATGGCTACACCTTC. Translating gives CATSPRTGGAGYGYTF.

This clonotype has a count of ten or more. This chain uses TRBV10-3 with TRBJ2-2, with TRBD1 identical over 9 bases. Germline CDR1 and CDR2: ENHRY and SYGVKD. The CDR3 totals 13 residues. V dropped 9 bases and J dropped 1; count of bases not matched to a gene: 0. This chain's CDR3 is CAMGQGNTGELFF. The CDR3, as DNA: TGTGCCATGGGACAGGGGAACACCGGGGAGCTGTTTTTT.

V gene TRBV11-2 combines with J gene TRBJ2-2; 11 nucleotides align to TRBD2. The V segment lost 5 bases and the J segment 4 bases; nucleotides outside the gene matches: 12. This CDR3 is built from 18 residues. From germline, CDR1 is SGHAT and CDR2 FQNNGV. CDR3 protein: CASSPYLAGGEGTGELFF. DNA for the CDR3: TGTGCCAGCAGCCCTTATCTAGCGGGAGGTGAGGGCACCGGGGAGCTGTTTTTT.

This clonotype was observed a few times. The V and J genes are TRBV29-1 and TRBJ2-7, with TRBD2 as a possible D gene (7 bases). V lost 8 bases, J lost 5 bases, and 28 bases lay in between. Germline V gene data show CDR1 as SQVTM and CDR2 as ANQGSEA. The CDR3 has 16 amino acids. DNA for the CDR3: TGCAGCTTAGGGGCCCCGGGGGGCGCAGTGCCGAACGAGCAGTACTTC. Its protein is CSLGAPGGAVPNEQYF.

The chain recombines TRBV10-3 with TRBJ1-5; 10 nucleotides agree with TRBD1. The CDR3 runs 16 residues. Trimming removed 3 bases from V and 3 bases from J; junction bases left unmatched: 5. Germline V gives CDR1 ENHRY, CDR2 SYGVKD. CDR3 in amino acids: CAISDADRGYNQPQHF. For the CDR3, the DNA is TGTGCCATCAGTGATGCGGACAGGGGGTACAATCAGCCCCAGCATTTT.

This clonotype was seen ten or more times. This chain joins TRBV20-1 and TRBJ2-7; D tentatively fits TRBD1 or TRBD2 (6 bases each). Germline V gene lookup returns CDR1 DFQATT and CDR2 SNEGSKA (reference sequence). Trimming stripped 1 base from V and 0 bases from J, with 16 bases between. The CDR3 consists of 16 residues. This CDR3 reads CSARALGGLVSYEQYF. For the CDR3, the DNA is TGCAGTGCTAGAGCTCTCGGGGGCCTCGTCTCCTACGAGCAGTACTTC.

This clonotype was observed many times. As DNA, the CDR3 is TGTGCCAGCAGCTTAGCCCCTCTCTCTCTAGCGGTCGAATACCAAGAGACCCAGTACTTC. This encodes CASSLAPLSLAVEYQETQYF. The chain recombines TRBV11-1 with TRBJ2-5; 7 bases align to TRBD2. The V segment lost 0 bases and the J segment 0 bases; nucleotides outside the gene matches: 16. The CDR3 is 20 amino acids. From germline, CDR1 is SGHAT and CDR2 FQDESV (reference sequence).